The sequence of this T cell receptor beta chain was determined in a study of T cell changes during pregnancy in multiple sclerosis. Measured with immunoSEQ multiplex PCR; TCRdb has only the in-frame clones, and not every one. The sample holds 90,000 or so clones, approximately 95% seen once. This CDR3 is 15 amino acids long. The germline V and J ends were trimmed by 4 bases and 0 bases, with 12 bases remaining between them. Germline values: CDR1 MNHEY, CDR2 SVGAGI. This TCR was sampled from a female donor in good health, enrolled as a control in a pregnancy study. The rearrangement uses TRBV6-5 and TRBJ1-1; D remains unclear. Sequenced here: peripheral blood, sampled after pregnancy. CDR3 sequence: CASSSQSQMNTEAFF. The CDR3 coding sequence is TGTGCCAGCAGTTCCCAGTCCCAAATGAACACTGAAGCTTTCTTT.